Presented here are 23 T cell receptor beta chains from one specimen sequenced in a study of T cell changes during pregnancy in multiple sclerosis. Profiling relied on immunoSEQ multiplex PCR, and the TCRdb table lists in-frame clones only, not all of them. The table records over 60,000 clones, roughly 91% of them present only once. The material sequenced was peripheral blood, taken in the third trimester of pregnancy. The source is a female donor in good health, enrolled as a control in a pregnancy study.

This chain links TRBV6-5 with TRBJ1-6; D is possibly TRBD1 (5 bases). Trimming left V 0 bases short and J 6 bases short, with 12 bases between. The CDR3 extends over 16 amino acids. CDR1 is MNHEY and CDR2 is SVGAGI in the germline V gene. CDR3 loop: CASSYSRGGVNSPLHF. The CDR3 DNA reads TGTGCCAGCAGTTACTCGAGGGGAGGGGTTAATTCACCCCTCCACTTT.

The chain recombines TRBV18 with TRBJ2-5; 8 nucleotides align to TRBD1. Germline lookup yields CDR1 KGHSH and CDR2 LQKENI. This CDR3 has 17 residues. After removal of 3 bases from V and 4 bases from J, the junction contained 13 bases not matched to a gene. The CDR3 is CASSPQHARQGRETQYF. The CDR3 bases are TGTGCCAGCTCACCGCAGCACGCCCGACAGGGGCGAGAGACCCAGTACTTC.

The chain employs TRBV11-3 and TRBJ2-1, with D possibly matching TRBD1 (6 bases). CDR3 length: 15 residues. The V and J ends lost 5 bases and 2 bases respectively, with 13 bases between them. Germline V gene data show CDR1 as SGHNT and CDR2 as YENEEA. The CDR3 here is CASSISGEPYNEQFF. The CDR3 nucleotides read TGTGCCAGCAGCATATCAGGGGAGCCCTACAATGAGCAGTTCTTC.

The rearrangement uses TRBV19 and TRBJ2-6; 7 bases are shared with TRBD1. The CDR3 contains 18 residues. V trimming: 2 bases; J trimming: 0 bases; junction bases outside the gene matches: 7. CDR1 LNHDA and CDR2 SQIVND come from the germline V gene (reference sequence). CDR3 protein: CASSIQGQSFSGANVLTF. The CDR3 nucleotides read TGTGCCAGTAGTATACAGGGACAGAGCTTCTCTGGGGCCAACGTCCTGACTTTC. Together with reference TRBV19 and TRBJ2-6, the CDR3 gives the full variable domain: DGGITQSPKYLFRKEGQNVTLSCEQNLNHDAMYWYRQDPGQGLRLIYYSQIVNDFQKGDIAEGYSVSREKKESFPLTVTSAQKNPTAFYLCASSIQGQSFSGANVLTFGAGSRLTVL.

The CDR3 DNA reads as TGTGCCAGTAGTATAGATGGGGGCGGTGGACAGCCCCAGCATTTT. Protein sequence: CASSIDGGGGQPQHF. V usage is TRBV19 and J usage is TRBJ1-5; a weak D match, TRBD1 (6 bases). V lost 0 bases to trimming and J lost 7 bases, with 13 bases between them. This CDR3 spans 15 amino acids. Germline lookup yields CDR1 LNHDA and CDR2 SQIVND (reference sequence).

CDR3 loop: CASSFSAETQYF. The CDR3 DNA reads as TGTGCCAGCAGCTTTAGCGCGGAGACCCAGTACTTC. This chain links TRBV7-2 with TRBJ2-5, with a weak D call TRBD2 (5 bases). In germline, CDR1 is SGHTA, CDR2 FQGNSA. This CDR3 spans 12 amino acids. The V gene lost 3 bases and the J gene lost 5 bases, with 7 bases spanning the gap. The full variable domain, its missing parts supplied by reference TRBV7-2 and TRBJ2-5, is GAGVSQSPSNKVTEKGKDVELRCDPISGHTALYWYRQSLGQGLEFLIYFQGNSAPDKSGLPSDRFSAERTGGSVSTLTIQRTQQEDSAVYLCASSFSAETQYFGPGTRLLVL.

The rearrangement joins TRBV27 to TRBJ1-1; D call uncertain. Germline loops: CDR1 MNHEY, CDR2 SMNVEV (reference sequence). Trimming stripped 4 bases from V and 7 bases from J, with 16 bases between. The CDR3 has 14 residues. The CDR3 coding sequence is TGTGCCAGCAGTTCCCACACGGGAGCGGTTGAAGCTTTCTTT. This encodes CASSSHTGAVEAFF.

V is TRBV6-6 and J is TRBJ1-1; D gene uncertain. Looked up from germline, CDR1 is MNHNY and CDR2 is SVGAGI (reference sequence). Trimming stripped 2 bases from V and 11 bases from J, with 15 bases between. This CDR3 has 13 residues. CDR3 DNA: TGTGCCAGCAGTTACCCGAACACCGAGGAGGCTTTCTTT. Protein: CASSYPNTEEAFF.

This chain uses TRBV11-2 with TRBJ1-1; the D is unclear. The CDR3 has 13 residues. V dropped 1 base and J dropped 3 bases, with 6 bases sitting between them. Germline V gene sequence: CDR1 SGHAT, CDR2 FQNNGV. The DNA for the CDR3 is TGTGCCAGCAGCTTAGCGGGTTACACTGAAGCTTTCTTT. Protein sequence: CASSLAGYTEAFF.

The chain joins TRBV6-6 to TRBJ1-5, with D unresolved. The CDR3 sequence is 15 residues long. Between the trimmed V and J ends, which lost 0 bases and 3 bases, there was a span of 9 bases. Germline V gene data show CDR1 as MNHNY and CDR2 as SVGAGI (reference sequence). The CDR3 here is CASSYSGGDNQPQHF. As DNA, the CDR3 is TGTGCCAGCAGTTACTCCGGCGGGGACAATCAGCCCCAGCATTTT.

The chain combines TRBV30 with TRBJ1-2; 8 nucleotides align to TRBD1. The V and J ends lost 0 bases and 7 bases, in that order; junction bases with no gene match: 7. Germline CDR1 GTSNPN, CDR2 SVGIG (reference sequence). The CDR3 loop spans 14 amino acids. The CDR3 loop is CAWSVLRGHGGYTF. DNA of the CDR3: TGTGCCTGGAGTGTCCTCAGGGGGCACGGTGGCTACACCTTC.

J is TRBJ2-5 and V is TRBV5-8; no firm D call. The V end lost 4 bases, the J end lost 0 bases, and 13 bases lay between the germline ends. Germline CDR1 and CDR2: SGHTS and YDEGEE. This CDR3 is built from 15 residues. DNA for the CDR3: TGTGCCAGCAGCCCCGGCGGCGGTCACCAAGAGACCCAGTACTTC. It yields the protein CASSPGGGHQETQYF.

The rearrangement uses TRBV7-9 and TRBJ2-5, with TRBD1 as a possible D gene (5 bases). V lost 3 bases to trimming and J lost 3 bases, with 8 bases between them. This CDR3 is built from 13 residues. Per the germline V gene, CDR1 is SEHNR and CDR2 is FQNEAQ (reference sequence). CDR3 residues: CASSFPGKETQYF. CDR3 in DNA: TGTGCCAGCAGCTTTCCAGGGAAAGAGACCCAGTACTTC.

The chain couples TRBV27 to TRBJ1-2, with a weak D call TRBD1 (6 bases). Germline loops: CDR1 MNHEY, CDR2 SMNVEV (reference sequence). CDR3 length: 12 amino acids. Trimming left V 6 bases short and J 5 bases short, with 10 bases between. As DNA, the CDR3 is TGTGCCAGCAGGAAACAGGGTTATGGCTACACCTTC. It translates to CASRKQGYGYTF.

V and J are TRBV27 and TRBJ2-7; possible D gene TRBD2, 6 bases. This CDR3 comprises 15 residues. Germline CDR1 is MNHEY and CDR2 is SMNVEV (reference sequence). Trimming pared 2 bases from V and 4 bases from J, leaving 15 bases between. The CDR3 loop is CASSLGGWYGYEQYF. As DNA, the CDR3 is TGTGCCAGCAGTTTAGGGGGGTGGTATGGATACGAGCAGTACTTC.

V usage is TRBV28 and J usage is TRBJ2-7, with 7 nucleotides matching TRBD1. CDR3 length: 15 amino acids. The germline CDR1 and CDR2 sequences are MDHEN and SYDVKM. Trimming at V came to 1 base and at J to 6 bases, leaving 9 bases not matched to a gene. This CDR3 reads CASSLLSTGLGEQYF. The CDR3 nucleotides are TGTGCCAGCAGTTTATTGTCGACAGGGCTGGGCGAGCAGTACTTC.

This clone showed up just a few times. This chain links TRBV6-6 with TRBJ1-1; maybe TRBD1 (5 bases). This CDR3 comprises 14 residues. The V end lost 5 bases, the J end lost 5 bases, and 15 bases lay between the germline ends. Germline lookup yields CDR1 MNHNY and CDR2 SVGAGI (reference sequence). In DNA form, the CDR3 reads TGTGCCAGCAGTGCAGGGTTGAGGAAAACTGAAGCTTTCTTT. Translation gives CASSAGLRKTEAFF.

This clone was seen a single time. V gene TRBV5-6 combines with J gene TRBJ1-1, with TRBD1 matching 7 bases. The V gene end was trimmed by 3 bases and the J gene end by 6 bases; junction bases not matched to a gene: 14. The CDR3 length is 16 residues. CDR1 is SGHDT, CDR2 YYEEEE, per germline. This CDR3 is CASSSRFEGARAEAFF. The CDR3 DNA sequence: TGTGCCAGCAGCTCGCGTTTCGAGGGGGCTAGAGCTGAAGCTTTCTTT.

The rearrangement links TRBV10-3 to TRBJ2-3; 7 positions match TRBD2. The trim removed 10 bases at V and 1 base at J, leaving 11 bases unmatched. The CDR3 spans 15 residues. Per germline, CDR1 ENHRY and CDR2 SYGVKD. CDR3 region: CATKGSTSGTDTQYF. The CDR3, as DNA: TGTGCCACCAAGGGGAGCACTAGCGGCACAGATACGCAGTATTTT.

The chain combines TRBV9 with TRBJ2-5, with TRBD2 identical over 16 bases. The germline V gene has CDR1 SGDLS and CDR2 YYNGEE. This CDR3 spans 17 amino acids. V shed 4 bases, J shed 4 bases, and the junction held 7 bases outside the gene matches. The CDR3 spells CASSKGLAGGPVETQYF. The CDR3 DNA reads TGTGCCAGCAGCAAGGGACTAGCGGGAGGGCCGGTAGAGACCCAGTACTTC.

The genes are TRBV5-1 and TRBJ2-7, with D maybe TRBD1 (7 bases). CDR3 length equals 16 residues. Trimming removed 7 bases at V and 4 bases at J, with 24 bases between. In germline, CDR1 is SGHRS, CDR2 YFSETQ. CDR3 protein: CASGRTVGQEGYEQYF. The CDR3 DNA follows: TGCGCCAGCGGACGGACAGTTGGACAGGAGGGATACGAGCAGTACTTC.

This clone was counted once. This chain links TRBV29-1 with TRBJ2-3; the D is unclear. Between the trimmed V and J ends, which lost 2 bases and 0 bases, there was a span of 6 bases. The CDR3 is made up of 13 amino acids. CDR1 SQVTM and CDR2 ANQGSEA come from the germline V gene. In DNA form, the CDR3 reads TGCAGCGTTGAATTTACTAGCACAGATACGCAGTATTTT. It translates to CSVEFTSTDTQYF.

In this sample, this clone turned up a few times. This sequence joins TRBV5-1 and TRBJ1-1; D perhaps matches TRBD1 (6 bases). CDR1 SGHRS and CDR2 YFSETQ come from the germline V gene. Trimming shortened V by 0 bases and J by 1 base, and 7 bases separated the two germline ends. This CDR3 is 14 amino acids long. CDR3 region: CASSLGQENTEAFF. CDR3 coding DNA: TGCGCCAGCAGCTTGGGACAGGAGAACACTGAAGCTTTCTTT. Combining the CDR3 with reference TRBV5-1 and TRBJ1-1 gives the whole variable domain KAGVTQTPRYLIKTRGQQVTLSCSPISGHRSVSWYQQTPGQGLQFLFEYFSETQRNKGNFPGRFSGRQFSNSRSEMNVSTLELGDSALYLCASSLGQENTEAFFGQGTRLTVV.